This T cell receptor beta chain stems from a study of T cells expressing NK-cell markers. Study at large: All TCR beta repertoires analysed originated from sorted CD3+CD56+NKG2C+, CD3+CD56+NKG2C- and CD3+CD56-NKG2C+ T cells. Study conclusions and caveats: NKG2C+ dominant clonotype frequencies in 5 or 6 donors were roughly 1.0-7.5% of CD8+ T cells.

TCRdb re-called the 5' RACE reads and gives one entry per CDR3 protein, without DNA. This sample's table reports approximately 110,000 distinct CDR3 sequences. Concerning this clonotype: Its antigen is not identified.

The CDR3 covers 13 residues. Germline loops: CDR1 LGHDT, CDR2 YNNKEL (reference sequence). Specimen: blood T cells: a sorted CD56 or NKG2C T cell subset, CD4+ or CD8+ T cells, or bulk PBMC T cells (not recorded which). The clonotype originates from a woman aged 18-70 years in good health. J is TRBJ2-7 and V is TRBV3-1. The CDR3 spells CASSQALFDEQYF.